Each of the 2 T cell receptor beta chains below was sequenced from the same sample in a study of cytomegalovirus exposure and HLA in healthy donors. PCR employed 60 Vbeta and 13 Jbeta primers. This table comes from immunoSEQ multiplex PCR, and its TCRdb copy is limited to in-frame clones, with some not included. This table holds 65,000 to 100,000 clones, 75% found once. Input material: PBMCs. The receptor set was obtained from a man in his forties or fifties in good health and CMV-seronegative.

This rearrangement joins TRBV6-6 to TRBJ1-1; D is perhaps TRBD1 (5 bases). Germline CDR1 reads MNHNY; CDR2 reads SVGAGI (reference sequence). Trimming removed 10 bases from V and 2 bases from J, with 14 bases in between. This CDR3 region has 13 residues. The CDR3 DNA follows: TGTGCCACCCGAGACAGAGTTAACACTGAAGCTTTCTTT. Residues: CATRDRVNTEAFF.

The sample holds one count of this clone. This chain links TRBV6-5 with TRBJ1-5; 7 nucleotides line up with TRBD1. Germline CDR1 is MNHEY and CDR2 is SVGAGI. Unmatched junction bases numbered 5, after V lost 6 bases and J lost 6 bases. The CDR3 spans 13 residues. The CDR3 loop is CASRSQGSQPQHF. CDR3 DNA: TGTGCCAGCAGATCACAGGGGAGTCAGCCCCAGCATTTT.